These 22 T cell receptor beta chains were all obtained from the same sample, sequenced in a study of blood T cell repertoires in COVID-19. Generated by immunoSEQ multiplex PCR, the TCRdb table keeps only in-frame clones and is missing some. The sample yields 55,000 to 90,000 clones, more than 70% seen once. Sequenced sample: peripheral blood. The origin of the receptors is a human donor in a cohort sampled during active COVID-19.

This clone was seen ten or more times. The chain employs TRBV19 and TRBJ2-7; TRBD2 matches at 10 bases. CDR1 LNHDA and CDR2 SQIVND come from the germline V gene (reference sequence). CDR3 length: 15 amino acids. The V segment lost 2 bases and the J segment 2 bases; nucleotides outside the gene matches: 3. For the CDR3, the DNA is TGTGCCAGTAGTATAAAAGCGGGAGGGCCCTACGAGCAGTACTTC. This translates into CASSIKAGGPYEQYF.

This chain connects TRBV2 to TRBJ1-6; D not resolved. V was pared by 5 bases and J by 10 bases, with 9 bases between. The CDR3 sequence is 12 residues long. CDR1 SNHLY and CDR2 FYNNEI come from the germline V gene. The CDR3 sequence is CASSRDQSPLHF. Here the CDR3 DNA reads TGTGCCAGCAGTCGTGATCAGTCACCCCTCCACTTT.

This clone is a singleton in its sample. The chain joins TRBV11-3 to TRBJ1-4, with D unresolved. The CDR3 sequence is 13 residues long. Trimming stripped 6 bases from V and 6 bases from J, with 11 bases between. Germline V gene sequence: CDR1 SGHNT, CDR2 YENEEA. The CDR3 DNA reads as TGTGCCAGCAGGGGATGGGAGGATGAAAAACTGTTTTTT. Protein product: CASRGWEDEKLFF.

J is TRBJ2-2 and V is TRBV19; TRBD1 matches at 7 bases. Germline-derived CDR1 and CDR2 are LNHDA and SQIVND (reference sequence). V shed 8 bases and J 4 bases; nucleotides not matched to a gene: 4. The CDR3 is 13 residues long. The CDR3 DNA reads TGTGCCAGTCGACAGGGCGGCACCGGGGAGCTGTTTTTT. It codes for CASRQGGTGELFF.

CDR3 coding DNA: TGTGCCAGCAGCCAATCGACAGGATTGCAAACTGAAGCTTTCTTT. Amino acid sequence: CASSQSTGLQTEAFF. The genes are TRBV16 and TRBJ1-1, with D possibly matching TRBD1 (6 bases). Germline V gene lookup returns CDR1 KGHSY and CDR2 FQNENV. Trimming removed 0 bases from V and 5 bases from J, with 13 bases in between. CDR3 size: 15 residues. The whole variable domain, filled in from reference TRBV16 and TRBJ1-1, reads GEEVAQTPKHLVRGEGQKAKLYCAPIKGHSYVFWYQQVLKNEFKFLISFQNENVFDETGMPKERFSAKCLPNSPCSLEIQATKLEDSAVYFCASSQSTGLQTEAFFGQGTRLTVV.

The chain couples TRBV11-3 to TRBJ1-2; D gene ambiguous. V was shortened by 2 bases and J by 2 bases, with 18 bases between the two germline ends. Germline V CDR1 and CDR2: SGHNT, YENEEA. The CDR3 length is 17 residues. CDR3 DNA sequence: TGTGCCAGCAGCTTACGAGGGTCCGGTCTGGTGAACTATGGCTACACCTTC. It codes for CASSLRGSGLVNYGYTF.

This clone occurred a few times. The rearrangement joins TRBV7-9 to TRBJ1-4; 7 bases fit TRBD1. CDR1 and CDR2 (germline): SEHNR, FQNEAQ (reference sequence). The trim removed 5 bases at V and 4 bases at J, leaving 4 bases unmatched. The CDR3 covers 14 residues. CDR3 DNA: TGTGCCAGCAGCCTCGGGACAGATAATGAAAAACTGTTTTTT. Its protein is CASSLGTDNEKLFF. The variable domain in full, completed from reference TRBV7-9 and TRBJ1-4, reads DTGVSQNPRHKITKRGQNVTFRCDPISEHNRLYWYRQTLGQGPEFLTYFQNEAQLEKSRLLSDRFSAERPKGSFSTLEIQRTEQGDSAMYLCASSLGTDNEKLFFGSGTQLSVL.

The chain is built from TRBV4-2 and TRBJ2-3; 10 bases agree with TRBD2. The CDR3 length is 15 residues. V shed 0 bases, J shed 3 bases, and the junction held 0 bases outside the gene matches. CDR1 LGHNA and CDR2 YNFKEQ come from the germline V gene. The CDR3 bases are TGTGCCAGCAGCCAAGAGACTAGCGGGACAGATACGCAGTATTTT. Amino acid sequence: CASSQETSGTDTQYF.

V and J are TRBV2 and TRBJ2-1; 11 bases are a match to TRBD2. CDR1 SNHLY and CDR2 FYNNEI come from the germline V gene. This CDR3 is 12 amino acids long. V shed 5 bases and J 13 bases; nucleotides not matched to a gene: 4. Here the CDR3 reads CASSTLAGEQFF. For the CDR3, the DNA is TGTGCCAGCAGTACACTAGCGGGGGAACAGTTCTTC.

The chain carries TRBV13 and TRBJ1-2; D is perhaps TRBD1 (6 bases). V was trimmed by 5 bases and J by 8 bases, leaving 21 bases between them. Germline CDR1 and CDR2: PRHDT and FYEKMQ (reference sequence). This CDR3 contains 15 residues. CDR3 sequence: CASSLTLQGPRGYTF. As DNA, the CDR3 is TGTGCCAGCAGCCTGACTCTCCAGGGGCCACGAGGCTACACCTTC.

This clone was found a few times. The chain employs TRBV6-4 and TRBJ2-3; 13 positions agree with TRBD2. The CDR3 has 15 residues. CDR1 is MRHNA, CDR2 SNTAGT, per germline. V lost 5 bases, J lost 5 bases, and 4 bases stayed unmatched. The CDR3 DNA follows: TGTGCCAGCAGTCCCGGGACTAGCGGGGTAGATACGCAGTATTTT. Amino acid sequence: CASSPGTSGVDTQYF.

The chain couples TRBV4-2 to TRBJ1-5, with D perhaps TRBD1 (6 bases). The CDR3 runs to 16 residues. Germline V gene lookup returns CDR1 LGHNA and CDR2 YNFKEQ. V gave up 0 bases and J gave up 6 bases, with 15 bases separating them. The CDR3 here is CASSQEWGGAGQPQHF. The DNA of the CDR3 is TGTGCCAGCAGCCAAGAGTGGGGGGGGGCCGGTCAGCCCCAGCATTTT.

The chain couples TRBV28 to TRBJ2-7; 10 positions match TRBD1. After removal of 2 bases from V and 5 bases from J, the junction contained 6 bases not matched to a gene. Germline-derived CDR1 and CDR2 are MDHEN and SYDVKM. The CDR3 consists of 15 residues. The CDR3 DNA follows: TGTGCCAGCAGTTTAGAGACAGGGGGCCTCCACGAGCAGTACTTC. Translated: CASSLETGGLHEQYF.

This chain joins TRBV6-5 and TRBJ1-1; 7 bases map to TRBD1. V was clipped by 8 bases and J by 6 bases; unmatched bases: 9. The CDR3 extends over 13 amino acids. Germline assignment: CDR1 MNHEY and CDR2 SVGAGI. The CDR3: CASAGGPGAEAFF. DNA for the CDR3: TGTGCCAGCGCAGGGGGACCTGGGGCTGAAGCTTTCTTT.

The chain has TRBV5-6 and TRBJ1-2; 7 bases are shared with TRBD1. V lost 2 bases to trimming and J lost 4 bases; unmatched junction nucleotides: 2. CDR1 and CDR2 from the germline V gene are SGHDT and YYEEEE. This CDR3 contains 13 residues. The CDR3 DNA sequence: TGTGCCAGCAGCTTAACAGGGGTCTATGGCTACACCTTC. Amino acid sequence: CASSLTGVYGYTF.

This chain joins TRBV19 and TRBJ1-2; 9 bases match TRBD1. The CDR3 consists of 15 residues. The germline V gene encodes CDR1 LNHDA and CDR2 SQIVND (reference sequence). With 6 bases clipped from V and 1 base from J, the junction kept 6 bases outside the gene matches. The CDR3 nucleotides read TGTGCCAGTAGCCCCCGGGACAGGGATAACTATGGCTACACCTTC. Encoded protein: CASSPRDRDNYGYTF. The complete variable domain, with remaining parts taken from reference TRBV19 and TRBJ1-2, reads DGGITQSPKYLFRKEGQNVTLSCEQNLNHDAMYWYRQDPGQGLRLIYYSQIVNDFQKGDIAEGYSVSREKKESFPLTVTSAQKNPTAFYLCASSPRDRDNYGYTFGSGTRLTVV.

The chain uses TRBV19 and TRBJ2-1; 10 bases agree with TRBD2. The CDR3 totals 15 residues. Germline CDR1 reads LNHDA; CDR2 reads SQIVND (reference sequence). Trimming at V came to 3 bases and at J to 5 bases, leaving 4 bases not matched to a gene. CDR3 nucleotides: TGTGCCAGTAGTATGAGCGGGAGGGCGGACAATGAGCAGTTCTTC. Translated: CASSMSGRADNEQFF.

The rearrangement uses TRBV6-4 and TRBJ2-3; D might be TRBD1 (6 bases). Germline loops: CDR1 MRHNA, CDR2 SNTAGT. The CDR3 has 13 amino acids. The ends were cut back, 6 bases at V and 3 bases at J, with 10 bases in the middle. CDR3 sequence reads: CASSYRETDTQYF. CDR3 coding DNA: TGTGCCAGCAGCTACAGGGAAACAGATACGCAGTATTTT.

The chain employs TRBV19 and TRBJ2-2; 8 nucleotides agree with TRBD1. V shed 4 bases, J shed 1 base, and the junction held 2 bases outside the gene matches. Germline V gene data show CDR1 as LNHDA and CDR2 as SQIVND (reference sequence). The CDR3 loop spans 15 amino acids. CDR3 sequence reads: CASSTGQGNTGELFF. The CDR3 bases are TGTGCCAGTAGTACCGGACAGGGGAACACCGGGGAGCTGTTTTTT.

V and J are TRBV7-9 and TRBJ2-7, with D maybe TRBD2 (5 bases). Trimming took off 5 bases at V and 3 bases at J, with 8 bases between the two ends. The germline gives CDR1 SEHNR, CDR2 FQNEAQ (reference sequence). The CDR3 totals 12 residues. CDR3 amino acids: CASSPGSYEQYV. The CDR3, as DNA: TGTGCCAGCAGCCCTGGGAGCTACGAGCAGTACGTC.

The V call is TRBV7-9, the J call TRBJ1-1; D gene unclear. Germline assignment: CDR1 SEHNR and CDR2 FQNEAQ (reference sequence). This CDR3 contains 14 residues. Trimming removed 5 bases from V and 7 bases from J, with 17 bases in between. The DNA for the CDR3 is TGTGCCAGCAGCCGTCATTATGAGGTCGGTGAAGCTTTCTTT. It specifies CASSRHYEVGEAFF. Complete variable domain (other parts from reference TRBV7-9 and TRBJ1-1): DTGVSQNPRHKITKRGQNVTFRCDPISEHNRLYWYRQTLGQGPEFLTYFQNEAQLEKSRLLSDRFSAERPKGSFSTLEIQRTEQGDSAMYLCASSRHYEVGEAFFGQGTRLTVV.

The chain employs TRBV3-1 (or the pseudogene TRBV3-2) and TRBJ2-7; tentative D call: TRBD2 (6 bases). CDR1 is LGHDT and CDR2 is YNNKEL in the germline V gene (reference sequence). V lost 1 base to trimming and J lost 2 bases, with 12 bases between them. This CDR3 is 15 amino acids long. The CDR3 nucleotides read TGTGCCAGCAGCCAAGGTGCGGGGTGGGCCTACGAGCAGTACTTC. Encoded protein: CASSQGAGWAYEQYF.